This TCR beta chain was sequenced during a study of cytomegalovirus exposure and HLA in healthy donors. With respect to this clone: Its antigen is as yet unknown.

The PCR contained 60 Vbeta and 13 Jbeta primers. TCRdb's table, derived via immunoSEQ multiplex PCR, lists solely in-frame clones and lacks some. Among about 15,000 clones listed, less than 75% were seen once. Looked up from germline, CDR1 is SGHNT and CDR2 is YYREEE (reference sequence). Deletions cut 2 bases from V and 2 bases from J, with 11 bases between. This CDR3 has 14 amino acids. The study's findings and limits: Per a later analysis, 18,000 or so TCR beta sequences showed association with HLA alleles at 0.05 false discovery rate. Altogether, around 160 TCR beta chains were recorded as cytomegalovirus-associated.

Sequencing used PBMCs. The V gene is TRBV5-4, the J gene TRBJ2-7, with no clear D. The TCR sequence derives from a woman in her forties or fifties in good health and CMV-seropositive. CDR3 loop: CASSFSLPPYEQYF. CDR3 coding DNA: TGTGCCAGCAGCTTTAGCCTACCGCCCTACGAGCAGTACTTC.